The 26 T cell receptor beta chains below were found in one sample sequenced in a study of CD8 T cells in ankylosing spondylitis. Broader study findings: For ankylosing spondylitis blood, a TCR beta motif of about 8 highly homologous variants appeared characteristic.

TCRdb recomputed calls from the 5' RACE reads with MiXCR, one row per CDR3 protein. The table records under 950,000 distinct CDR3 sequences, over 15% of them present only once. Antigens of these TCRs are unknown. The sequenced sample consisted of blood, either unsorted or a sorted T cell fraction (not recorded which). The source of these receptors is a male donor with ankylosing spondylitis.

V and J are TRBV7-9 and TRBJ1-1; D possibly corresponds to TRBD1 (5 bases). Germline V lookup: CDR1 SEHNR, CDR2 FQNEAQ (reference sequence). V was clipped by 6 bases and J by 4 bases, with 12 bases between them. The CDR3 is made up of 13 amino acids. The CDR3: CASRTSTATEAFF. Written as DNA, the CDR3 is TGTGCCAGCAGAACTTCGACAGCCACTGAAGCTTTCTTT.

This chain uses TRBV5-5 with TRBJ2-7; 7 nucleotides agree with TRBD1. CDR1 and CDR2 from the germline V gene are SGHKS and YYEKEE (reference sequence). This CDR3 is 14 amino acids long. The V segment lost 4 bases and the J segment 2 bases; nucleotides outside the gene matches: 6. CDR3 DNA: TGTGCCAGCAGCCACACAGGGGATACCTACGAGCAGTACTTC. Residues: CASSHTGDTYEQYF.

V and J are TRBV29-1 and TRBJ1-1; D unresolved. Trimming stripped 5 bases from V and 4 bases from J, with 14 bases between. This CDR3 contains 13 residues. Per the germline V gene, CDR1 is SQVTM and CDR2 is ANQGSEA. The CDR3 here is CSVLLPWATEAFF. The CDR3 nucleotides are TGCAGCGTTCTCCTCCCCTGGGCCACTGAAGCTTTCTTT. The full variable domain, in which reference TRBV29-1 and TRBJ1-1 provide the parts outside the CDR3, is SAVISQKPSRDICQRGTSLTIQCQVDSQVTMMFWYRQQPGQSLTLIATANQGSEATYESGFVIDKFPISRPNLTFSTLTVSNMSPEDSSIYLCSVLLPWATEAFFGQGTRLTVV.

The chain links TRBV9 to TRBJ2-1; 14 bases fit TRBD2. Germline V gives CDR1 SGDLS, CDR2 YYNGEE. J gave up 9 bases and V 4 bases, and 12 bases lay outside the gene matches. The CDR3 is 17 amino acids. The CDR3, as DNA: TGTGCCAGCAGCCAAGGCCTCTCGACTAGCGGGAGGGGTGAGCAGTTCTTC. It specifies CASSQGLSTSGRGEQFF.

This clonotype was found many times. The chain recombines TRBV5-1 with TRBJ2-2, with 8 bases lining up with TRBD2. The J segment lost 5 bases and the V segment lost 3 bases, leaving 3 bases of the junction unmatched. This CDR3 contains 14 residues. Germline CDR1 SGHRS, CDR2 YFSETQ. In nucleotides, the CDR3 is TGCGCCAGCAGCTCGGCTAGCGGGACCGGGGAGCTGTTTTTT. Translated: CASSSASGTGELFF. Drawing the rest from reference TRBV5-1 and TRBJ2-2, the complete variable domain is KAGVTQTPRYLIKTRGQQVTLSCSPISGHRSVSWYQQTPGQGLQFLFEYFSETQRNKGNFPGRFSGRQFSNSRSEMNVSTLELGDSALYLCASSSASGTGELFFGEGSRLTVL.

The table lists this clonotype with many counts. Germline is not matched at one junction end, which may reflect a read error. CDR3 protein: CASSLTGNQPQHF. The CDR3 nucleotides are TGTGCCAGCAGTCTGACGGGCAATCAGCCCCAGCATTTT. J is TRBJ1-5 and V is TRBV4-1, with no clear D. In germline, CDR1 is MGHRA, CDR2 YSYEKL. The CDR3 runs to 13 residues.

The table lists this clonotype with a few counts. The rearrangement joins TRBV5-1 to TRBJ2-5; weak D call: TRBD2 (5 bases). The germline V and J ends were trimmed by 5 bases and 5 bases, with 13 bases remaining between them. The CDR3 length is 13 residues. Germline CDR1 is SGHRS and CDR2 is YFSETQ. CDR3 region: CASSGGLGETQYF. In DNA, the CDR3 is TGCGCCAGCAGTGGCGGGCTAGGGGAGACCCAGTACTTC. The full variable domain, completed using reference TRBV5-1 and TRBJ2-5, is KAGVTQTPRYLIKTRGQQVTLSCSPISGHRSVSWYQQTPGQGLQFLFEYFSETQRNKGNFPGRFSGRQFSNSRSEMNVSTLELGDSALYLCASSGGLGETQYFGPGTRLLVL.

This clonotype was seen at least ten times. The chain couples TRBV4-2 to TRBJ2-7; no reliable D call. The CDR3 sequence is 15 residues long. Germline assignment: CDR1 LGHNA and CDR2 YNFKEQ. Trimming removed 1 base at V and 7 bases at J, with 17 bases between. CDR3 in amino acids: CASSQGGSRVGEQYF. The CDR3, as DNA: TGTGCCAGCAGCCAAGGGGGTAGTCGAGTCGGTGAGCAGTACTTC.

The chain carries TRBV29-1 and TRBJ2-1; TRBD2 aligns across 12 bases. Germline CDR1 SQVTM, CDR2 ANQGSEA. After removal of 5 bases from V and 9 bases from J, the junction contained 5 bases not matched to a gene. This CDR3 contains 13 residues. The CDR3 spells CSVRASGRVEQFF. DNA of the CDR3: TGCAGCGTTCGGGCTAGCGGGAGGGTTGAGCAGTTCTTC.

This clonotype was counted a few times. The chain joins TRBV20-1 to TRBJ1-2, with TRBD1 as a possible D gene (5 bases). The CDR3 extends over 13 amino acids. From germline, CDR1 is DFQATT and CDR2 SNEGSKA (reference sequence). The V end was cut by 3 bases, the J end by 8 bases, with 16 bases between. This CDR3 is CSASVGGADGYTF. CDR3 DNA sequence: TGCAGTGCTAGTGTAGGAGGGGCTGACGGCTACACCTTC.

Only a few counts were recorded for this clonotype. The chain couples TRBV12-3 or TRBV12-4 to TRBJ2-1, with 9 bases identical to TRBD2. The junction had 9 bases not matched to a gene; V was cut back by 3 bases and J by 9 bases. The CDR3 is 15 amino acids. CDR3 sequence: CASSLLAGIGGEQFF. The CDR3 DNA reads TGTGCCAGCAGTTTGCTAGCGGGAATAGGGGGTGAGCAGTTCTTC.

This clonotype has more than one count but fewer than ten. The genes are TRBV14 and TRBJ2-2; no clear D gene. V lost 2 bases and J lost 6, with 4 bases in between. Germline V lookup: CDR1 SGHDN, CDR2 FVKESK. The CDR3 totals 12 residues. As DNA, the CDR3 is TGTGCCAGCAGCCAAAGCCCCGGGGAGCTGTTTTTT. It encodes CASSQSPGELFF.

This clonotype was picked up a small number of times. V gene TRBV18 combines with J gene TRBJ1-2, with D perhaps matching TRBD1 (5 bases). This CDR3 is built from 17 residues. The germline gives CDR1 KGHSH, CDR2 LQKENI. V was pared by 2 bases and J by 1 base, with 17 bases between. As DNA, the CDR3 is TGTGCCAGCTCACCAGGCCGGGACCGACGCCTTAACTATGGCTACACCTTC. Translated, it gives CASSPGRDRRLNYGYTF.

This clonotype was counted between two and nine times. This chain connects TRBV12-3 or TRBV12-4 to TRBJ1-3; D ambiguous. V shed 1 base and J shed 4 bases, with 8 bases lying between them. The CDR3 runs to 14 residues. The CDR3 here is CASSLEGTGNTIYF. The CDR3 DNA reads TGTGCCAGCAGTTTAGAGGGAACAGGAAACACCATATATTTT.

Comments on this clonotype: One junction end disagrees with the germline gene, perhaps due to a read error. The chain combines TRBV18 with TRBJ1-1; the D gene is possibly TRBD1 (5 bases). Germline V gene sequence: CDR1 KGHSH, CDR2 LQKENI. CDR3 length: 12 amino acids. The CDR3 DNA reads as TGTGCCAGCTCACCGGAAGGGGCTGATCATCTCTTT. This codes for CASSPEGADHLF.

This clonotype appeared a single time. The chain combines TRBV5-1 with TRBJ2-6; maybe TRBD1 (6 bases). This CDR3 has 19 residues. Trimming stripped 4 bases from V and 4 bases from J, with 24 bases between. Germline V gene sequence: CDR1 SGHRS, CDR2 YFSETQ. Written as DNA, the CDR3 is TGCGCCAGCAGCCTTTCGCGGGTGGGGGCGCTTGGAGGGGCCAACGTCCTGACTTTC. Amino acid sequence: CASSLSRVGALGGANVLTF.

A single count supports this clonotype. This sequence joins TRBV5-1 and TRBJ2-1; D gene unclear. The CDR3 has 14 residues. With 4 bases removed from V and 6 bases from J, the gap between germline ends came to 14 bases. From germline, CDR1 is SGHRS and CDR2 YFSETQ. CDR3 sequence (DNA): TGCGCCAGCAGCGTGGGAAAGGGAAGCAATGAGCAGTTCTTC. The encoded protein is CASSVGKGSNEQFF.

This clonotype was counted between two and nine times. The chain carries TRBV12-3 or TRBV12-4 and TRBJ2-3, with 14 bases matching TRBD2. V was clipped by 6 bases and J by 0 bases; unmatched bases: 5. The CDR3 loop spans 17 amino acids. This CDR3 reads CASRPGLAGESTDTQYF. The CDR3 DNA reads TGTGCCAGCAGGCCGGGACTAGCGGGGGAGAGCACAGATACGCAGTATTTT.

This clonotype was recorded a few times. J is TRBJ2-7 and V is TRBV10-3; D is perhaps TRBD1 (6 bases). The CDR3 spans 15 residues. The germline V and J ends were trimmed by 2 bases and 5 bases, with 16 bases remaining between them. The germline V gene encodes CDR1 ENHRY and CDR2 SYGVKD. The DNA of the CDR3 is TGTGCCATCAGTGAGGAACAGGGAAGGGGCGACGAGCAGTACTTC. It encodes CAISEEQGRGDEQYF.

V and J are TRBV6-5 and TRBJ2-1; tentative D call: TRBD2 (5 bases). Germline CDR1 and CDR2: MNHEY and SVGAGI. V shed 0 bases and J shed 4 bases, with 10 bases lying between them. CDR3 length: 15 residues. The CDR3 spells CASSYSRLAYNEQFF. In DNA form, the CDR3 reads TGTGCCAGCAGTTACTCGCGGCTAGCATACAATGAGCAGTTCTTC.

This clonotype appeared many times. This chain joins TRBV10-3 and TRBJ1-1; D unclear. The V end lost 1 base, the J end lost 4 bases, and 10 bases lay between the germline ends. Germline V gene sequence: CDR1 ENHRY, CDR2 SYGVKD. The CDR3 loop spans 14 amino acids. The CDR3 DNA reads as TGTGCCATCAGTGAGTTTAGCCCCGTCACTGAAGCTTTCTTT. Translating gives CAISEFSPVTEAFF.

CDR3 loop: CSVDLGQGWTEAFF. CDR3 bases: TGCAGCGTTGACCTCGGACAGGGATGGACTGAAGCTTTCTTT. V and J are TRBV29-1 and TRBJ1-1; 8 nucleotides agree with TRBD1. The J segment lost 5 bases and the V segment lost 3 bases, leaving 8 bases of the junction unmatched. Germline V lookup: CDR1 SQVTM, CDR2 ANQGSEA. This CDR3 has 14 residues. The complete variable domain, with remaining parts taken from reference TRBV29-1 and TRBJ1-1, reads SAVISQKPSRDICQRGTSLTIQCQVDSQVTMMFWYRQQPGQSLTLIATANQGSEATYESGFVIDKFPISRPNLTFSTLTVSNMSPEDSSIYLCSVDLGQGWTEAFFGQGTRLTVV.

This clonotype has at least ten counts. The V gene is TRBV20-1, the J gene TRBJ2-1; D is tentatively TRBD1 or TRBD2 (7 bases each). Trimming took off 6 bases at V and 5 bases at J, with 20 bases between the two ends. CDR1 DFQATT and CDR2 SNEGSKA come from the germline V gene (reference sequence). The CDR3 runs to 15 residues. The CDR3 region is CSAQGGTELNNEQFF. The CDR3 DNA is TGCAGTGCCCAGGGAGGGACAGAACTTAACAATGAGCAGTTCTTC.

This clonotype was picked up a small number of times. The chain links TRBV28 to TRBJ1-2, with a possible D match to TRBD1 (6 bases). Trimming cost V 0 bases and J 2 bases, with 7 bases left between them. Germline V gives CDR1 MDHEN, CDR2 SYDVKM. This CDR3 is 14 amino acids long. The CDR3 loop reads CASSLWDRNYGYTF. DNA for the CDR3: TGTGCCAGCAGTTTATGGGACAGAAACTATGGCTACACCTTC.

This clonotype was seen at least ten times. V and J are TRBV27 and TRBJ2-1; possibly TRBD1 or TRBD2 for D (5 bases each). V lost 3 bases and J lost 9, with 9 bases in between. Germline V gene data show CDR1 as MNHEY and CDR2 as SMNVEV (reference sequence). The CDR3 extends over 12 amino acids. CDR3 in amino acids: CASSLPGGEQFF. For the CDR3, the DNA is TGTGCCAGCAGTTTGCCTGGGGGTGAGCAGTTCTTC.

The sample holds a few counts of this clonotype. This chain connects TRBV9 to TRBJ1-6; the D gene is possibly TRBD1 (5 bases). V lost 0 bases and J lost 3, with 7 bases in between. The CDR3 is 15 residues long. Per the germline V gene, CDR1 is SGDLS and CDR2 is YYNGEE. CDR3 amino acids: CASSVEGDYNSPLHF. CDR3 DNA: TGTGCCAGCAGCGTAGAAGGGGACTATAATTCACCCCTCCACTTT. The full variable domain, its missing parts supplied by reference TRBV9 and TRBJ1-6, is DSGVTQTPKHLITATGQRVTLRCSPRSGDLSVYWYQQSLDQGLQFLIQYYNGEERAKGNILERFSAQQFPDLHSELNLSSLELGDSALYFCASSVEGDYNSPLHFGNGTRLTVT.